The 26 T cell receptor beta chains listed next were all sequenced from one sample in a study of blood T cell repertoires in COVID-19. The repertoire was sequenced with immunoSEQ multiplex PCR; TCRdb's copy has only in-frame clones and lacks some. In the table there are some 59,000 clones, around 81% of which are singletons. Source material: peripheral blood. Receptors were obtained from a woman in her sixties or seventies with acute or convalescent COVID-19.

This clone was seen a single time. The V call is TRBV10-2, the J call TRBJ1-1, with D unresolved. V was trimmed by 2 bases and J by 6 bases, leaving 13 bases between them. CDR1 and CDR2 (germline): WSHSY, SAAADI. The CDR3 extends over 14 amino acids. CDR3 in amino acids: CASSEGVGIAEAFF. CDR3 bases: TGCGCCAGCAGTGAGGGGGTCGGGATTGCTGAAGCTTTCTTT.

This chain uses TRBV30 with TRBJ1-5, with D unresolved. The ends were cut back, 3 bases at V and 1 base at J, with 13 bases in the middle. Germline V gene sequence: CDR1 GTSNPN, CDR2 SVGIG (reference sequence). The CDR3 runs to 15 residues. The CDR3 DNA is TGTGCCTGGAGCCCCCTAAGAGGGAGCAATCAGCCCCAGCATTTT. It translates to CAWSPLRGSNQPQHF. Filled out from reference TRBV30 and TRBJ1-5, the complete variable domain reads SQTIHQWPATLVQPVGSPLSLECTVEGTSNPNLYWYRQAAGRGLQLLFYSVGIGQISSEVPQNLSASRPQDRQFILSSKKLLLSDSGFYLCAWSPLRGSNQPQHFGDGTRLSIL.

The V and J genes are TRBV13 and TRBJ1-3, with D perhaps TRBD1 (5 bases). The CDR3 has 19 residues. CDR1 PRHDT and CDR2 FYEKMQ come from the germline V gene (reference sequence). V was trimmed by 0 bases and J by 0 bases, leaving 18 bases between them. The CDR3 DNA follows: TGTGCCAGCAGCTTAGGTGGCCAAAACAGGTTCAGCTCTGGAAACACCATATATTTT. Translation: CASSLGGQNRFSSGNTIYF.

The V and J genes are TRBV5-8 and TRBJ1-4, with 7 positions matching TRBD1. There are 15 residues in the CDR3. Germline-derived CDR1 and CDR2 are SGHTS and YDEGEE. V trimming: 6 bases; J trimming: 9 bases; junction bases outside the gene matches: 14. The CDR3: CASTYRDSDAQKLFF. Here the CDR3 DNA reads TGTGCCAGCACTTACCGGGACAGCGATGCCCAAAAACTGTTTTTT.

J is TRBJ2-1 and V is TRBV11-2; D is uncertain. The ends were cut back, 7 bases at V and 9 bases at J, with 22 bases in the middle. From germline, CDR1 is SGHAT and CDR2 FQNNGV. The CDR3 totals 15 residues. The CDR3 sequence: CASTLSRPVIIEQFF. Here the CDR3 DNA reads TGTGCCAGCACCCTTAGCCGACCCGTCATTATTGAGCAGTTCTTC.

The chain has TRBV24-1 and TRBJ1-3; no clear D. CDR3 length: 14 residues. The V end lost 9 bases, the J end lost 2 bases, and 13 bases lay between the germline ends. Germline loops: CDR1 KGHDR, CDR2 SFDVKD. CDR3 protein: CATSLSGTGNTIYF. The DNA for the CDR3 is TGTGCCACCTCCCTGTCGGGGACTGGAAACACCATATATTTT.

This chain uses TRBV5-1 with TRBJ1-5, with no clear D. CDR1 SGHRS and CDR2 YFSETQ come from the germline V gene. The CDR3 runs to 13 residues. V was shortened by 0 bases and J by 5 bases, with 6 bases between the two germline ends. CDR3 sequence (DNA): TGCGCCAGCAGCTTGGCCAGTGATCAGCCCCAGCATTTT. This translates into CASSLASDQPQHF.

This clone has a single count. The chain recombines TRBV2 with TRBJ1-1; D remains ambiguous. The germline V gene encodes CDR1 SNHLY and CDR2 FYNNEI. V was cut by 5 bases and J by 1 base, with 8 bases left in between. CDR3 length: 13 residues. Here the CDR3 DNA reads TGTGCCAGCAGTCAGGAGGAGAACACTGAAGCTTTCTTT. It yields the protein CASSQEENTEAFF. The full variable domain, rest sourced from reference TRBV2 and TRBJ1-1, is EPEVTQTPSHQVTQMGQEVILRCVPISNHLYFYWYRQILGQKVEFLVSFYNNEISEKSEIFDDQFSVERPDGSNFTLKIRSTKLEDSAMYFCASSQEENTEAFFGQGTRLTVV.

J is TRBJ2-5 and V is TRBV3-1 (or the pseudogene TRBV3-2), with D unresolved. V dropped 1 base and J dropped 5 bases, with 11 bases sitting between them. The CDR3 extends over 14 amino acids. From germline, CDR1 is LGHDT and CDR2 YNNKEL (reference sequence). This CDR3 reads CASSQAEQRETQYF. CDR3 coding DNA: TGTGCCAGCAGCCAAGCGGAGCAGAGGGAGACCCAGTACTTC.

The V and J genes are TRBV9 and TRBJ2-2, with 9 bases fitting TRBD1. The trim removed 4 bases at V and 5 bases at J, leaving 15 bases unmatched. From germline, CDR1 is SGDLS and CDR2 YYNGEE. The CDR3 extends over 18 amino acids. CDR3 in amino acids: CASSTSEEGTGHTGELFF. The CDR3 DNA reads as TGTGCCAGCAGCACCTCAGAGGAAGGGACAGGGCATACCGGGGAGCTGTTTTTT.

The chain employs TRBV2 and TRBJ2-1; 15 bases line up with TRBD2. CDR1 and CDR2 (germline): SNHLY, FYNNEI. V trimming: 6 bases; J trimming: 7 bases; junction bases outside the gene matches: 4. The CDR3 length is 15 residues. CDR3 coding DNA: TGTGCCAGCAGACCGGGACTAGCGGGGGGAAATGAGCAGTTCTTC. This sequence encodes CASRPGLAGGNEQFF.

The chain is built from TRBV7-9 and TRBJ1-4; D ambiguous. Germline CDR1 SEHNR, CDR2 FQNEAQ (reference sequence). V was pared by 0 bases and J by 3 bases, with 11 bases between. This CDR3 has 16 amino acids. CDR3 bases: TGTGCCAGCAGCTTAGCGCTAAGCGCATCTAATGAAAAACTGTTTTTT. It codes for CASSLALSASNEKLFF.

The rearrangement uses TRBV30 and TRBJ2-7, with D hard to call. The CDR3 contains 12 residues. CDR1 and CDR2 (germline): GTSNPN, SVGIG (reference sequence). Trimming took off 2 bases at V and 3 bases at J, with 8 bases between the two ends. The CDR3 reads CAWSPSFYEQYF. The CDR3 DNA follows: TGTGCCTGGAGTCCGTCGTTCTACGAGCAGTACTTC.

The J gene is TRBJ2-3, the V gene TRBV7-9, with D tentatively TRBD2 (6 bases). V was clipped by 6 bases and J by 6 bases, with 16 bases between them. This CDR3 contains 14 residues. Germline lookup yields CDR1 SEHNR and CDR2 FQNEAQ (reference sequence). The CDR3: CASRQMGGRDTQYF. CDR3 nucleotide sequence: TGTGCCAGCAGACAAATGGGGGGTAGGGATACGCAGTATTTT.

The chain is built from TRBV7-6 and TRBJ2-1; 15 bases fit TRBD2. CDR3 size: 16 residues. The germline V gene encodes CDR1 SGHVS and CDR2 FNYEAQ. J lost 6 bases, V lost 5 bases, and 5 bases had no gene match. CDR3 residues: CASSPQGLAGGNEQFF. The DNA for the CDR3 is TGTGCCAGCAGCCCCCAGGGACTAGCGGGGGGCAATGAGCAGTTCTTC.

The chain recombines TRBV3-1 (or the pseudogene TRBV3-2) with TRBJ2-7, with 12 bases lining up with TRBD2. Looked up from germline, CDR1 is LGHDT and CDR2 is YNNKEL (reference sequence). The CDR3 length is 13 residues. With V trimmed by 6 bases and J by 3 bases, 0 bases remained unmatched. CDR3 nucleotide sequence: TGTGCCAGCAGACTAGCGGGAGGCTACGAGCAGTACTTC. This gives the protein CASRLAGGYEQYF.

This chain links TRBV3-1 (or the pseudogene TRBV3-2) with TRBJ1-2; perhaps TRBD1 as D (6 bases). Per germline, CDR1 LGHDT and CDR2 YNNKEL (reference sequence). CDR3 length: 14 residues. Trimming removed 5 bases at V and 5 bases at J, with 15 bases between. The CDR3 DNA follows: TGTGCCAGCAGCGGAACGGACAGCGGATATGGCTACACCTTC. It encodes CASSGTDSGYGYTF.

CDR3 sequence reads: CASSPRPYQPQHF. In DNA form, the CDR3 reads TGTGCCAGTAGTCCCCGTCCCTATCAGCCCCAGCATTTT. This chain joins TRBV19 and TRBJ1-5, with unresolved D. This CDR3 is 13 amino acids long. Trimming took 5 bases from V and 5 from J, leaving 10 bases between them. Germline CDR1 reads LNHDA; CDR2 reads SQIVND (reference sequence).

The chain employs TRBV24-1 and TRBJ2-3; tentative D call: TRBD2 (7 bases). The ends were cut back, 1 base at V and 6 bases at J, with 16 bases in the middle. Germline values: CDR1 KGHDR, CDR2 SFDVKD. The CDR3 is 16 residues long. CDR3 DNA sequence: TGTGCCACCAGTGATTTCACGGGGGGCTCCGTGGATACGCAGTATTTT. Protein sequence: CATSDFTGGSVDTQYF.

This sequence joins TRBV10-3 and TRBJ1-5, with 12 bases fitting TRBD1. CDR3 length: 15 residues. Germline values: CDR1 ENHRY, CDR2 SYGVKD. In DNA, the CDR3 is TGTGCGGCCGGGGGACAGGGGGCCGGCAATCAGCCCCAGCATTTT. Protein: CAAGGQGAGNQPQHF.

The chain employs TRBV7-9 and TRBJ1-2, with TRBD1 matching over 7 bases. The ends lost 1 base at V and 8 bases at J; junction bases unmatched: 7. Germline V gives CDR1 SEHNR, CDR2 FQNEAQ (reference sequence). This CDR3 has 14 amino acids. The CDR3 DNA reads TGTGCCAGCAGCTTAGGGACAGGAGGGCTCGGCTACACCTTC. Residues: CASSLGTGGLGYTF.

The V call is TRBV27, the J call TRBJ1-5; 9 bases are a match to TRBD1. CDR3 size: 15 residues. J lost 5 bases, V lost 4 bases, and 6 bases had no gene match. The V gene's germline CDR1 is MNHEY and CDR2 SMNVEV (reference sequence). The chain's CDR3 is CASSSLWTGDQPQHF. The CDR3 DNA is TGTGCCAGCAGTTCATTATGGACAGGGGATCAGCCCCAGCATTTT.

The rearrangement joins TRBV6-2 or TRBV6-3 to TRBJ2-2; a possible D gene is TRBD1 (7 bases). Germline CDR1 is MNHEY and CDR2 is SVGEGT. Trimming stripped 4 bases from V and 16 bases from J, with 31 bases between. The CDR3 has 17 amino acids. The CDR3 reads CASSSGGQIFPAPVKFF. The CDR3 bases are TGTGCCAGCAGTTCCGGGGGACAGATATTCCCCGCGCCAGTCAAGTTTTTT.

This clone was observed once. The rearrangement joins TRBV23-1 to TRBJ2-7; D gene uncertain. TRBV23-1 is reported as an ORF; its role is uncertain. Deletions cut 0 bases from V and 3 bases from J, with 9 bases between. This CDR3 has 14 residues. The CDR3 region is CASSQSGRDYEQYF. In nucleotides, the CDR3 is TGCGCCAGCAGTCAATCGGGCAGAGACTACGAGCAGTACTTC.

The J gene is TRBJ2-7, the V gene TRBV5-1, with TRBD2 matching over 7 bases. The germline V gene encodes CDR1 SGHRS and CDR2 YFSETQ. There are 14 residues in the CDR3. Unmatched junction bases numbered 11, after V lost 4 bases and J lost 7 bases. As DNA, the CDR3 is TGCGCCAGCAGCGGGAATAGCGGGCCCCGGGAGCAGTACTTC. It specifies CASSGNSGPREQYF. The whole variable domain, filled in from reference TRBV5-1 and TRBJ2-7, reads KAGVTQTPRYLIKTRGQQVTLSCSPISGHRSVSWYQQTPGQGLQFLFEYFSETQRNKGNFPGRFSGRQFSNSRSEMNVSTLELGDSALYLCASSGNSGPREQYFGPGTRLTVT.

The table lists this clone with a count of one. The rearrangement joins TRBV14 to TRBJ1-3, with D unclear. V lost 4 bases to trimming and J lost 7 bases, with 14 bases between them. Per germline, CDR1 SGHDN and CDR2 FVKESK. This CDR3 contains 14 residues. The CDR3 bases are TGTGCCAGCAGCCCCTCGACAAGTGTGAACACCATATATTTT. This gives the protein CASSPSTSVNTIYF.